A selection of T cell receptor beta chains follows, all from one sample in a study of blood T cell repertoires in COVID-19. The method was immunoSEQ multiplex PCR; TCRdb's version includes in-frame clones alone and lacks a portion of them. The sample contains 200,000 to 250,000 clones, 80% to 90% of which appear only once. The sequencing sample was made of PBMCs or T cells enriched from blood (not recorded which). The source is a woman in her twenties or thirties with acute COVID-19. CDR3s include the opening cysteine and the closing phenylalanine or tryptophan. A D gene is named only where the DNA matches it firmly. For some rows the clone size is stated as once, few or many, or as a class when expanded; others skip it.

TGTGCCAGCAGCTTGGACAGCTCTGGGGCCAACGTCCTGACTTTC | CASSLDSSGANVLTF | TRBV5-4 | - | TRBJ2-6 | once
TGTGCCAGCAGTTCCGGACGGCTCCGGGGGCAGTACTTC | CASSSGRLRGQYF | TRBV12-3/TRBV12-4 | - | TRBJ2-7 | -
TGTGCCATCAGTGAGGGCAGGGCGGACACTGAAGCTTTCTTT | CAISEGRADTEAFF | TRBV10-3 | - | TRBJ1-1 | -
TGCGCCAGCAGCCAAGAATACGGGAACACTGAAGCTTTCTTT | CASSQEYGNTEAFF | TRBV4-1 | - | TRBJ1-1 | -
TGTGCCAGCAGCTTAGGACAGCCCACTGAAGCTTTCTTT | CASSLGQPTEAFF | TRBV7-2 | - | TRBJ1-1 | few
TGTGCCAGCAGTGACCGAGCGGGGGGGTTTGGCGATGAGCAGTTCTTC | CASSDRAGGFGDEQFF | TRBV6-4 | TRBD2 | TRBJ2-1 | -
TGTGCCAGCAGCCCAGTCCGGGACAGGGTTTTTAATGGCTACACCTTC | CASSPVRDRVFNGYTF | TRBV16 | TRBD1 | TRBJ1-2 | -
TGTGCCAGCAGCCACACAGGACCTTACAATGAGCAGTTCTTC | CASSHTGPYNEQFF | TRBV3-1/TRBV3-2 | - | TRBJ2-1 | -
TGCGCCAGCTTTGCGGGACAGGGAAACACTGAAGCTTTCTTT | CASFAGQGNTEAFF | TRBV5-1 | TRBD1 | TRBJ1-1 | -
TGTGCCAGCTCACCACCTGCGGGGGGGGACGCTGAGCAGTTCTTC | CASSPPAGGDAEQFF | TRBV18 | TRBD2 | TRBJ2-1 | -
TGCGCCAGCAGAGGACGCGGGGGCTCCTACAATGAGCAGTTCTTC | CASRGRGGSYNEQFF | TRBV5-1 | TRBD2 | TRBJ2-1 | -
TGTGCCAGCAGTCGCGGACAGGACCTTTTCACTGAAGCTTTCTTT | CASSRGQDLFTEAFF | TRBV13 | TRBD1 | TRBJ1-1 | -
TGTGCCAGCAGCGTAGATGGCTTTTCGGGCGAGCAGTACTTC | CASSVDGFSGEQYF | TRBV9 | - | TRBJ2-7 | -
TGCAGTGCTAGGATCGGGGGGGGCTACACCTTC | CSARIGGGYTF | TRBV20-1 | - | TRBJ1-2 | -
TGTGCCGCCCACTCCGGCTCCTATAATTCACCCCTCCACTTT | CAAHSGSYNSPLHF | TRBV27 | - | TRBJ1-6 | -
TGTGCCAGTAGTATGGGAGAACTCCAGCCCCAGCATTTT | CASSMGELQPQHF | TRBV19 | - | TRBJ1-5 | -
TGTGCCAGCAGCGGCCGGGAACATCAGCCCCAGCATTTT | CASSGREHQPQHF | TRBV5-5 | - | TRBJ1-5 | -
TGCGCCAGCAGCTCCCAAAAAGATACGCAGTATTTT | CASSSQKDTQYF | TRBV5-1 | - | TRBJ2-3 | once
TGCGCCAGCAGCCAAGATAGGAACACTGAAGCTTTCTTT | CASSQDRNTEAFF | TRBV4-3 | - | TRBJ1-1 | -
TGCAGCGTTGAAGCCACTAGCGGGGGGTTGGGGGAGCAGTTCTTC | CSVEATSGGLGEQFF | TRBV29-1 | TRBD2 | TRBJ2-1 | once
TGTGCCAGCAGTTTATACGGCGGGGTCTCCACCGGGGAGCTGTTTTTT | CASSLYGGVSTGELFF | TRBV27 | - | TRBJ2-2 | -